The 20 T cell receptor beta chains below all came from one sample that was sequenced in a study of T cells in Graves' hyperthyroidism and ophthalmopathy (dated by TCRdb to the late 2010s). Libraries were constructed by multiplex PCR. For sequencing, an Illumina HiSeq 2000 was employed. TCR beta CDR3 regions were amplified from RNA transcripts. A first-round RT-PCR of the TCR CDR3 used the HTBI primer set with the Qiagen OneStep RT-PCR kit. In TCRdb, the public reads were trimmed at Q25 with fastp and aligned with MiXCR, with productive beta chains retained. Duplicate CDR3 protein sequences are folded into a single record with the most common DNA and genes. Present in this sample are nearly 600,000 distinct CDR3 sequences, approximately 13% of which were seen just once. The biggest ten clones account for almost 6% of the sample. Source material: blood. Receptors originate from a woman younger than 45 with Graves' hyperthyroidism that later progressed to Graves' ophthalmopathy.

The table lists this clonotype with many counts. The J gene is TRBJ2-2, the V gene TRBV28; D unclear. Trimming removed 6 bases from V and 6 bases from J, with 11 bases in between. The CDR3 runs to 13 residues. CDR1 is MDHEN, CDR2 SYDVKM, per germline. Here the CDR3 reads CASRPLLAGELFF. CDR3 in DNA: TGTGCCAGCAGGCCCCTTCTCGCCGGGGAGCTGTTTTTT.

There are many counts of this clonotype. The rearrangement joins TRBV6-1 to TRBJ2-5; no reliable D call. V lost 7 bases to trimming and J lost 5 bases, with 17 bases between them. CDR3 length: 14 residues. The germline gives CDR1 MNHNS, CDR2 SASEGT. Here the CDR3 DNA reads TGTGCCAGCAAAAGCTTAGAACATGTGGAGACCCAGTACTTC. This gives the protein CASKSLEHVETQYF.

In its sample, this clonotype was seen a few times. The rearrangement uses TRBV24-1 and TRBJ2-7, with TRBD1 matching 9 bases. This CDR3 has 15 amino acids. V dropped 3 bases and J dropped 6; count of bases not matched to a gene: 8. Germline V gives CDR1 KGHDR, CDR2 SFDVKD. CDR3 DNA sequence: TGTGCCACCAGTGATCGGACAGGGGCCAGGGGCGAGCAGTACTTC. It specifies CATSDRTGARGEQYF.

This clonotype showed up many times. The chain combines TRBV3-1 with TRBJ1-2; no reliable D call. Germline V lookup: CDR1 LGHDT, CDR2 YNNKEL (reference sequence). This CDR3 comprises 15 residues. V shed 4 bases and J shed 2 bases, with 14 bases lying between them. CDR3 sequence (DNA): TGTGCCAGCAGCCCTACCCCCGGAGGGAACTATGGCTACACCTTC. Its translation is CASSPTPGGNYGYTF. Filled out from reference TRBV3-1 and TRBJ1-2, the complete variable domain reads DTAVSQTPKYLVTQMGNDKSIKCEQNLGHDTMYWYKQDSKKFLKIMFSYNNKELIINETVPNRFSPKSPDKAHLNLHINSLELGDSAVYFCASSPTPGGNYGYTFGSGTRLTVV.

J is TRBJ1-2 and V is TRBV28; the D is unclear. The CDR3 extends over 16 amino acids. The V and J ends lost 2 bases and 8 bases respectively, with 21 bases between them. CDR1 is MDHEN, CDR2 SYDVKM, per germline. The CDR3 reads CASSLIRTTSVGGYTF. The DNA of the CDR3 is TGTGCCAGCAGTTTAATCCGAACGACCTCCGTCGGGGGCTACACCTTC.

This clonotype was observed many times. The chain carries TRBV10-3 and TRBJ2-1; D unclear. The V end lost 4 bases, the J end lost 5 bases, and 12 bases lay between the germline ends. CDR3 size: 14 residues. CDR1 and CDR2 (germline): ENHRY, SYGVKD. CDR3 DNA: TGTGCCATCAGTGGGGGAACGGATAACAATGAGCAGTTCTTC. Translating it yields CAISGGTDNNEQFF.

This clonotype was recorded at least ten times. V gene TRBV6-2 or TRBV6-3 combines with J gene TRBJ2-1; no definite D call. This CDR3 is 13 amino acids long. Germline values: CDR1 MNHEY, CDR2 SVGEGT. The germline V and J ends were trimmed by 0 bases and 9 bases, with 9 bases remaining between them. The CDR3 protein is CASSYSEIAEQFF. The CDR3 DNA reads as TGTGCCAGCAGTTACTCGGAAATTGCTGAGCAGTTCTTC.

This clonotype showed up just a few times. The chain couples TRBV7-2 to TRBJ1-2, with D hard to call. CDR1 and CDR2 (germline): SGHTA, FQGNSA. Between the trimmed V and J ends, which lost 4 bases and 6 bases, there was a span of 9 bases. The CDR3 has 12 amino acids. The CDR3 protein is CASSSQSHGYTF. Here the CDR3 DNA reads TGTGCCAGCAGCTCCCAATCCCATGGCTACACCTTC.

The chain employs TRBV19 and TRBJ2-6, with TRBD2 matching over 7 bases. Germline-derived CDR1 and CDR2 are LNHDA and SQIVND (reference sequence). The CDR3 has 18 amino acids. J lost 1 base, V lost 5 bases, and 11 bases had no gene match. The CDR3 nucleotides read TGTGCCAGTAGTCTTGATGGCGGGAGCCTATCTGGGGCCAACGTCCTGACTTTC. This sequence encodes CASSLDGGSLSGANVLTF.

This clonotype was detected many times. The rearrangement joins TRBV10-3 to TRBJ2-2, with D maybe TRBD2 (5 bases). CDR3 size: 15 residues. The germline V gene encodes CDR1 ENHRY and CDR2 SYGVKD. V was shortened by 6 bases and J by 9 bases, with 20 bases between the two germline ends. The DNA of the CDR3 is TGTGCCATCAGAGTTACCGGGGAGACCAACAGGGAGCTGTTTTTT. This gives the protein CAIRVTGETNRELFF.

This clonotype was seen at least ten times. The gene calls are TRBV19 and TRBJ2-4; D assignment may be TRBD1 or TRBD2 (7 bases each). This CDR3 comprises 17 residues. V gave up 4 bases and J gave up 5 bases, with 21 bases separating them. Germline loops: CDR1 LNHDA, CDR2 SQIVND (reference sequence). CDR3 amino acids: CASSRSLAERGQNIQYF. DNA for the CDR3: TGTGCCAGTAGTAGGTCGCTAGCGGAGAGGGGGCAAAACATTCAGTACTTC. The variable domain in full, completed from reference TRBV19 and TRBJ2-4, reads DGGITQSPKYLFRKEGQNVTLSCEQNLNHDAMYWYRQDPGQGLRLIYYSQIVNDFQKGDIAEGYSVSREKKESFPLTVTSAQKNPTAFYLCASSRSLAERGQNIQYFGAGTRLSVL.

This sequence joins TRBV27 and TRBJ2-2; D is uncertain. Trimming cost V 8 bases and J 2 bases, with 15 bases left between them. The CDR3 loop spans 15 amino acids. Germline-derived CDR1 and CDR2 are MNHEY and SMNVEV (reference sequence). The CDR3 DNA sequence: TGTGCCAGCTTAAGCTGGGGTAGTAACACCGGGGAGCTGTTTTTT. It yields the protein CASLSWGSNTGELFF.

This clonotype was counted at least ten times. CDR3: CASSIGGGTRANYGYTF. Written as DNA, the CDR3 is TGTGCCAGTAGTATAGGGGGAGGGACAAGGGCTAACTATGGCTACACCTTC. This sequence joins TRBV19 and TRBJ1-2, with D possibly matching TRBD1 (6 bases). CDR3 length: 17 amino acids. The germline gives CDR1 LNHDA, CDR2 SQIVND (reference sequence). V lost 1 base, J lost 0 bases, and 15 bases lay in between.

The sample holds a few counts of this clonotype. The chain recombines TRBV7-3 with TRBJ2-7, with a weak D call TRBD1 (6 bases). V was clipped by 0 bases and J by 1 base, with 7 bases between them. The CDR3 spans 14 residues. CDR1 SGHTA and CDR2 FQGTGA come from the germline V gene. CDR3 sequence reads: CASSLTGQSYEQYF. CDR3 nucleotide sequence: TGTGCCAGCAGCTTAACGGGACAATCCTACGAGCAGTACTTC. The whole variable domain, filled in from reference TRBV7-3 and TRBJ2-7, reads GAGVSQTPSNKVTEKGKYVELRCDPISGHTALYWYRQSLGQGPEFLIYFQGTGAADDSGLPNDRFFAVRPEGSVSTLKIQRTERGDSAVYLCASSLTGQSYEQYFGPGTRLTVT.

With regard to this clonotype: A much larger clone differs from this one at a single base, so this may be a read error. The chain links TRBV30 to TRBJ1-4; D might be TRBD1 (6 bases). The germline CDR1 and CDR2 sequences are GTSNPN and SVGIG (reference sequence). V was clipped by 0 bases and J by 9 bases, with 14 bases between them. The CDR3 is 14 residues long. The CDR3 is CAWSVQGGGKKLFF. DNA for the CDR3: TGTGCCTGGAGTGTACAGGGAGGAGGGAAAAAACTGTTTTTT.

This clonotype was detected ten times or more. The rearrangement uses TRBV12-3 or TRBV12-4 and TRBJ1-3; the match to TRBD1 covers 9 bases. This CDR3 has 17 residues. V dropped 5 bases and J dropped 0; count of bases not matched to a gene: 8. Written as DNA, the CDR3 is TGTGCCAGCAGTGCCGACAGGGGGAAATACTCTGGAAACACCATATATTTT. Its translation: CASSADRGKYSGNTIYF.

This clonotype was observed at least ten times. The rearrangement joins TRBV24-1 to TRBJ2-1, with D possibly matching TRBD2 (5 bases). The V gene's germline CDR1 is KGHDR and CDR2 SFDVKD. V lost 6 bases, J lost 1 base, and 24 bases lay in between. The CDR3 spans 19 residues. The CDR3 nucleotides are TGTGCCACCAGTCCGGAGACTGGACTGATACCGGTTTCCTACAATGAGCAGTTCTTC. Amino acids: CATSPETGLIPVSYNEQFF.

This clonotype was seen more than once but under ten times. The J gene is TRBJ2-1, the V gene TRBV24-1; a weak D match, TRBD2 (6 bases). Trimming left V 1 base short and J 2 bases short, with 11 bases between. The length of the CDR3 is 16 residues. Germline assignment: CDR1 KGHDR and CDR2 SFDVKD. The CDR3 protein is CATSDFSSGAYNEQFF. For the CDR3, the DNA is TGTGCCACCAGTGATTTTAGTAGCGGAGCCTACAATGAGCAGTTCTTC.

Remarks on this clonotype: This may be a read error, as it is one base from a much larger clone. The V call is TRBV6-1, the J call TRBJ2-7; D possibly matches TRBD1 or TRBD2 (5 bases each). Germline V lookup: CDR1 MNHNS, CDR2 SASEGT. CDR3 size: 16 residues. Trimming stripped 1 base from V and 0 bases from J, with 13 bases between. CDR3 DNA: TGTGCCAGCAGTGAAGAGGGACCCCCAAGCTCCTACGAGCAGTACTTC. Protein sequence: CASSEEGPPSSYEQYF.

This clonotype showed up just a few times. The rearrangement joins TRBV7-8 to TRBJ1-1; the D gene is possibly TRBD1 (5 bases). The ends were cut back, 3 bases at V and 0 bases at J, with 17 bases in the middle. Germline V gene sequence: CDR1 SGHVS, CDR2 FQNEAQ. The CDR3 is 17 amino acids. The CDR3, as DNA: TGTGCCAGCAGCTTCACATCGACAGCCTCCATGAACACTGAAGCTTTCTTT. Protein sequence: CASSFTSTASMNTEAFF.